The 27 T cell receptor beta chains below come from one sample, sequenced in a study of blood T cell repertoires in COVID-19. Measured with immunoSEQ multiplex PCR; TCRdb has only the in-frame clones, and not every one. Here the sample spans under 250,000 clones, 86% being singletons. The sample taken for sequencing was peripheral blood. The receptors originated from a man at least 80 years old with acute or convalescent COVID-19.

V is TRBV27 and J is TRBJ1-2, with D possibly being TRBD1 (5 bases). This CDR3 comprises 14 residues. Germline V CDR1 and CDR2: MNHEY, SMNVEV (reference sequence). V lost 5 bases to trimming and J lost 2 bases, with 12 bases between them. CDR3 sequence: CASSGLGGNYGYTF. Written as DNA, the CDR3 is TGTGCCAGCAGTGGTCTGGGGGGAAACTATGGCTACACCTTC.

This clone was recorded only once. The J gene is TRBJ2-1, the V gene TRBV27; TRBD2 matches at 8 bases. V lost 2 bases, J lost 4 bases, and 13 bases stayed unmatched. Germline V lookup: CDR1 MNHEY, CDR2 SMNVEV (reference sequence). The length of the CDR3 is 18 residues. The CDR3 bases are TGTGCCAGCAGTTTACGTACGATCGGACTAGCAGATTACAATGAGCAGTTCTTC. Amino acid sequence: CASSLRTIGLADYNEQFF.

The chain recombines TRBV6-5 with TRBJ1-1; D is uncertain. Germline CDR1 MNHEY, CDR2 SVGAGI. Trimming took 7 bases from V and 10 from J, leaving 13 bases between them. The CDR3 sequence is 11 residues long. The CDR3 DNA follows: TGTGCCAGCATCACTCGGGGATTAGCTTTCTTT. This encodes CASITRGLAFF.

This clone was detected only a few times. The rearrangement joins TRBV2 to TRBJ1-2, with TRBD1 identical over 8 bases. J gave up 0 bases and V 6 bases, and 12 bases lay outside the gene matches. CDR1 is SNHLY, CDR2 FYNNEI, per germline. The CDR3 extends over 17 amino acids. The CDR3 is CASSAPGDRSSNYGYTF. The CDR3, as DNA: TGTGCCAGCAGCGCACCGGGGGACAGGAGTTCTAACTATGGCTACACCTTC.

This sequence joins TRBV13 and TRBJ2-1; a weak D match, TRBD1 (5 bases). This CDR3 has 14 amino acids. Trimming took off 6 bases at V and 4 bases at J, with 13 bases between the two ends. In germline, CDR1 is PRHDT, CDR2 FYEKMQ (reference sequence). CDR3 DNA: TGTGCCAGCAGACGGCAGGGAATGTACAATGAGCAGTTCTTC. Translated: CASRRQGMYNEQFF.

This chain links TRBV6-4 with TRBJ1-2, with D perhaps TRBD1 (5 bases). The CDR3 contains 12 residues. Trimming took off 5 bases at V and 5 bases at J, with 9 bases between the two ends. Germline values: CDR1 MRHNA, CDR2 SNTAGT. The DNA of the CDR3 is TGTGCCAGCAGTTCCTCAGGGTATGGCTACACCTTC. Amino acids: CASSSSGYGYTF.

The CDR3 region has the DNA TGTGCCAGCAGCCAAGATCAGGGGCAGGCCTATGGCTACACCTTC. Translated, it gives CASSQDQGQAYGYTF. The V call is TRBV4-2, the J call TRBJ1-2; weak D call: TRBD1 (6 bases). Germline loops: CDR1 LGHNA, CDR2 YNFKEQ. This CDR3 is 15 amino acids long. The ends were cut back, 0 bases at V and 4 bases at J, with 12 bases in the middle.

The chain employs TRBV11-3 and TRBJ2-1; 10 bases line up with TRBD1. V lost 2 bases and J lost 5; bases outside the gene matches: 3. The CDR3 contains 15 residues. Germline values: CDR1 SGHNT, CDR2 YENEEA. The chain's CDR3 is CASSLSGTGDNEQFF. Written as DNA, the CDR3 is TGTGCCAGCAGCTTATCCGGGACAGGGGACAATGAGCAGTTCTTC.

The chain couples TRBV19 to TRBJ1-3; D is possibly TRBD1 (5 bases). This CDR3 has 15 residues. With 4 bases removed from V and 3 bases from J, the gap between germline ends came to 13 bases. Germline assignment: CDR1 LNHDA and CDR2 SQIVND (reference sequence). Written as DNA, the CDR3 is TGTGCCAGTAGTACCGTCTCGGGGGATGGAAACACCATATATTTT. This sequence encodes CASSTVSGDGNTIYF.

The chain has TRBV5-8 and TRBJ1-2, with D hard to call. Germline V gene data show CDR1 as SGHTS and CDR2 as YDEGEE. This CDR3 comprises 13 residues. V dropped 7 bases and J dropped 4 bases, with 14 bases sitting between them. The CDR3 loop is CASHALGGYGYTF. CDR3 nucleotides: TGTGCCAGCCACGCCTTAGGAGGCTATGGCTACACCTTC.

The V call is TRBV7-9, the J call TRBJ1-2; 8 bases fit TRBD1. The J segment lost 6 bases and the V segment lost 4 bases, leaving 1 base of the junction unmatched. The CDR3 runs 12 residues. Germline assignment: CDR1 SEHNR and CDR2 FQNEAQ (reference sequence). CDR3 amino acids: CASSSTGDGYTF. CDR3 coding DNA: TGTGCCAGCAGCTCGACAGGGGATGGCTACACCTTC.

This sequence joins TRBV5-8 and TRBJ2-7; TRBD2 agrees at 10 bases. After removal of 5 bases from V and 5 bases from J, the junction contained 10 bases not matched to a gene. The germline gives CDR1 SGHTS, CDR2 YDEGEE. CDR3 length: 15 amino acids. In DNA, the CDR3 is TGTGCCAGCAGTTATCTCGGACTAGCGGCCCACGAGCAGTACTTC. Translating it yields CASSYLGLAAHEQYF.

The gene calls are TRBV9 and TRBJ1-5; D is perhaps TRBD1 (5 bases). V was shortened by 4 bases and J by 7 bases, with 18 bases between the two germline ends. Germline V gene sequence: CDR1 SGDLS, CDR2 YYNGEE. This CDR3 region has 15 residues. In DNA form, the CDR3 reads TGTGCCAGCAGCCCTCAGGGCGCCGGCGGCCAGCCCCAGCATTTT. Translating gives CASSPQGAGGQPQHF.

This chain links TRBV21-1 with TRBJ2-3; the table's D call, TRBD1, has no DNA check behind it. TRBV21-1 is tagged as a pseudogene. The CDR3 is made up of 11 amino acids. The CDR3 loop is CASSKDLTEYF. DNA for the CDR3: TGTGCCAGCAGCAAAGATCTGACAGAGTATTTT.

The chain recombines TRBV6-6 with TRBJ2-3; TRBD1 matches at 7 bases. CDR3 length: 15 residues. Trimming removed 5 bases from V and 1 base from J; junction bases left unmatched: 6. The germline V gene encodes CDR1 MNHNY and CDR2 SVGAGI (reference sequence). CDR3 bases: TGTGCCAGCAGTCAAACAGGGGCTGGCACAGATACGCAGTATTTT. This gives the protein CASSQTGAGTDTQYF.

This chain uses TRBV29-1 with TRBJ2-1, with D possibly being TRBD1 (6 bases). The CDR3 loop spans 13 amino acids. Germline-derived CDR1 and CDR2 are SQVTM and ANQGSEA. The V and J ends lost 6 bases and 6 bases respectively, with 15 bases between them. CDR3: CSVDRTTPNEQFF. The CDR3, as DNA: TGCAGCGTAGACAGGACCACTCCCAATGAGCAGTTCTTC.

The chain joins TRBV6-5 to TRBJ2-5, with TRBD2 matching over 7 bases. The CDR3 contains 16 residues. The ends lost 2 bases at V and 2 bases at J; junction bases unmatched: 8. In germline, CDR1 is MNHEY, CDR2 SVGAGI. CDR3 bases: TGTGCCAGCAGTTACGGGCTAGCGGTACGGCAAGAGACCCAGTACTTC. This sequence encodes CASSYGLAVRQETQYF.

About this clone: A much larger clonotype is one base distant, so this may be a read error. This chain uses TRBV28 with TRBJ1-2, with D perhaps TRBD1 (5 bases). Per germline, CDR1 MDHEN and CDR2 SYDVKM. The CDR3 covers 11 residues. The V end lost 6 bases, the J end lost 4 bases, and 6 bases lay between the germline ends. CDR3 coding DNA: TGTGCCAGCAGCGACAGCTATGGCTACACCTTC. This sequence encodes CASSDSYGYTF.

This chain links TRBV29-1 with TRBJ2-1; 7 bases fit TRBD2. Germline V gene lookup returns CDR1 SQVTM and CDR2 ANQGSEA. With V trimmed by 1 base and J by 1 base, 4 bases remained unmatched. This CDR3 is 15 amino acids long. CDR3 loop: CSVEGGGSSYNEQFF. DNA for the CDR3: TGCAGCGTTGAAGGTGGCGGGAGTTCCTACAATGAGCAGTTCTTC.

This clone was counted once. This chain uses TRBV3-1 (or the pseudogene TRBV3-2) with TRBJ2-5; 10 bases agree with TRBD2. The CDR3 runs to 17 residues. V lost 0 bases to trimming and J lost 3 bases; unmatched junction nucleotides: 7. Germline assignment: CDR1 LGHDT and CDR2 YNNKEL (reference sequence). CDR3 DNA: TGTGCCAGCAGCCAAGATCGAGCGGGGGGGCGGAAAGAGACCCAGTACTTC. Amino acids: CASSQDRAGGRKETQYF.

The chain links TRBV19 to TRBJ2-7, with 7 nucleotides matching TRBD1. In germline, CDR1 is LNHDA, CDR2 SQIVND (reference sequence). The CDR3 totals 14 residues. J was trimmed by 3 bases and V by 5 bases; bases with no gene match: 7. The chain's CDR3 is CASSQGQRDYEQYF. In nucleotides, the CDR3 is TGTGCCAGTAGTCAGGGACAGCGAGACTACGAGCAGTACTTC.

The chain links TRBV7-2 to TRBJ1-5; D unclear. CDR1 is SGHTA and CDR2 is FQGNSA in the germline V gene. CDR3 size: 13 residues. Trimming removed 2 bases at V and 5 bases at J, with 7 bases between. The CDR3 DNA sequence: TGTGCCAGCAGCTTAAGCCAGGATCAGCCCCAGCATTTT. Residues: CASSLSQDQPQHF.

The CDR3 DNA reads TGTGCCAGCAGTTCGGGGGATCAGCCCCAGCATTTT. Amino acid sequence: CASSSGDQPQHF. The J gene is TRBJ1-5, the V gene TRBV27, with D possibly being TRBD1 (5 bases). This CDR3 has 12 amino acids. V gave up 4 bases and J gave up 5 bases, with 6 bases separating them. Germline V gene lookup returns CDR1 MNHEY and CDR2 SMNVEV (reference sequence).

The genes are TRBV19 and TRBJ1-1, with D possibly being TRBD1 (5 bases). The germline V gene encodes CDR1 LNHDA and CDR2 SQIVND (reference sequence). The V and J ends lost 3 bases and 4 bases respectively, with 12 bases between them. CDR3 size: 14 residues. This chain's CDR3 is CASSIDRQSTEAFF. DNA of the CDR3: TGTGCCAGTAGTATCGACAGACAGAGCACTGAAGCTTTCTTT.

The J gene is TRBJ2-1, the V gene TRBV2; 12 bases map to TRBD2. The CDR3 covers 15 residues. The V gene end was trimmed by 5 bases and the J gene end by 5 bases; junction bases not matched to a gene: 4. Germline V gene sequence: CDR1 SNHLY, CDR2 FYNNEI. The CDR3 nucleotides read TGTGCCAGCAGTATGACTAGCGGGAGTCACAATGAGCAGTTCTTC. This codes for CASSMTSGSHNEQFF.

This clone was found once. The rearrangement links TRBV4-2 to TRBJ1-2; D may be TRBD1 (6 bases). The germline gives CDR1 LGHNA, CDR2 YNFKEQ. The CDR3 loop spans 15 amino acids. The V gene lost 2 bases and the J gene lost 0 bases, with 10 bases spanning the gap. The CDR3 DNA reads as TGTGCCAGCAGCCAATCGCAGGGGACTAACTATGGCTACACCTTC. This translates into CASSQSQGTNYGYTF.

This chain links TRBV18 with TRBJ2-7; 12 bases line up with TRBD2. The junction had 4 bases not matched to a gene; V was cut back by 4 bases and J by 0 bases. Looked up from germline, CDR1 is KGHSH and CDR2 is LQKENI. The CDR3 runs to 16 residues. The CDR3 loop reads CASSRGLAGSSYEQYF. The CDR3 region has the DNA TGTGCCAGCTCACGCGGACTAGCGGGAAGCTCCTACGAGCAGTACTTC.